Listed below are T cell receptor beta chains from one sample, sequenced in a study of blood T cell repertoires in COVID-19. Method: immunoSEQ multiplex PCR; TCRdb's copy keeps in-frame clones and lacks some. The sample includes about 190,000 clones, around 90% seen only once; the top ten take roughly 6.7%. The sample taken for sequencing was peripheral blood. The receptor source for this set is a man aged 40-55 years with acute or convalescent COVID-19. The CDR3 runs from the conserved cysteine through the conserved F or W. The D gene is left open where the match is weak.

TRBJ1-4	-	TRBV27	CASSWGRGGEKLFF
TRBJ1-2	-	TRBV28	CASRTAEFNYGYTF
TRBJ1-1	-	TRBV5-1	CASSLGLGVGTEAFF
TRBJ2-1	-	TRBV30	CAWSYDGQLYNEQFF
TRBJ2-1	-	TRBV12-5	CASGLVADEQFF
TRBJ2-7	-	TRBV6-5	CATRSSTGYEQYF
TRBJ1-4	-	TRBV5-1	CASSLDQDEKLFF
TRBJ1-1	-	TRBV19	CASSMQVVTEAFF
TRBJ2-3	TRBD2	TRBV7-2	CASSQGLAGLGDTQYF
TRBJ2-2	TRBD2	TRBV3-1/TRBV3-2	CASSPGTSDTGELFF
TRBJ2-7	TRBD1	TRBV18	CASSAGQGYEQYF
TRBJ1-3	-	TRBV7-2	CASATGLSGNTIYF
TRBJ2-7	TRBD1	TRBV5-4	CASSRDRGGYEQYF
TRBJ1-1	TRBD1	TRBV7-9	CASSTWDSKAFF
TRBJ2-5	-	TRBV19	CATSGAETQYF
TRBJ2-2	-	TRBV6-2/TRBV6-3	CASSYGSSTGELFF
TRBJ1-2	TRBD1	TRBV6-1	CASSAAGQGDGYTF
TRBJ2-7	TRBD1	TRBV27	CASSFGTGLYEQYF
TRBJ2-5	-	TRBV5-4	CATFGTPKETQYF
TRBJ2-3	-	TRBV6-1	CASSDGQFTDTQYF
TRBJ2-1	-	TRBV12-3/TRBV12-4	CASSFVDEQFF
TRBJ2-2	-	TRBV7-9	CASSLRHIGELFF
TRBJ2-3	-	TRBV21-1	CASSKRGGATSTDTQYF
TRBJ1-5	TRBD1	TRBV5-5	CASSRQQGRNQPQHF
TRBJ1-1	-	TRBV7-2	CASSLVKGRAPPMNTEAFF
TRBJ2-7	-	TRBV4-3	CASSQERTYEQYF
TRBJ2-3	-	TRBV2	CASRRAGSTDTQYF
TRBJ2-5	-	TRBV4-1	CASSQEGRVVETQYF
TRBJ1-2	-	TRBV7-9	CASAIQTAEGYTF
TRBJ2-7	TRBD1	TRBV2	CASSETTGGQGPLSYEQYF
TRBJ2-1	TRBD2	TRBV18	CASSPQTSGGVNEQFF
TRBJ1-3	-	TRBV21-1	CASSKLKGNSGNTIYF
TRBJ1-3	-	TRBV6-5	CASSYGGGGLNTIYF
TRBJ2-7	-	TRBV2	CASSGDNYEQYF
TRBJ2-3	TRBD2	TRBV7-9	CASSLTSIHTQYF
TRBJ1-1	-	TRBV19	CASSIGVNTEAFF
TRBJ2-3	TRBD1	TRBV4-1	CASSPGTASTDTQYF
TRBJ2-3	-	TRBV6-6	CASSRLVAEHTDTQYF
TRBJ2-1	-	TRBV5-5	CASSFRARGEQFF
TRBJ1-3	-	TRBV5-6	CASSFPTGGSSGNTIYF
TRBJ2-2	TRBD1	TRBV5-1	CASSSIPGTGPTGELFF
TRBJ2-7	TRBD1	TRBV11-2	CASSSDRGSYEQYF
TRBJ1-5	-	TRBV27	CASSIIRPEFGQPQHF
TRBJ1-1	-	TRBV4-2	CASSQEVRVPLTEAFF
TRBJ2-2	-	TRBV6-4	CASSSGIAGELFF
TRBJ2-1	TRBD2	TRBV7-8	CASSPTSGGPRDYNEQFF